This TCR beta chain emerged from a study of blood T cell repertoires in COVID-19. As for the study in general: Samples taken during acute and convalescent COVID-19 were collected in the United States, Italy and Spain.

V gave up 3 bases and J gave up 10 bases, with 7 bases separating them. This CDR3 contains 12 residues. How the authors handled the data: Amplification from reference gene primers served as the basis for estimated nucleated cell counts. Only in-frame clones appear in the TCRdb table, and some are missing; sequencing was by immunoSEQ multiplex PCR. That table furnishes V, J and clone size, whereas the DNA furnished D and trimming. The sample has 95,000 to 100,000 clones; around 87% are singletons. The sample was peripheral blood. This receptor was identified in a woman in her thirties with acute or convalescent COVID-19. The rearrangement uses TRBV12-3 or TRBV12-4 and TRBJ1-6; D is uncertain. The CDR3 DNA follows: TGTGCCAGCAGTTTCAGAGGCTCACCCCTCCACTTT. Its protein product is CASSFRGSPLHF.